Below, one T cell receptor (beta chain) is given with its context. Its antigen is undetermined. This record comes from a study of CD8 T cells in ankylosing spondylitis. The length of the CDR3 is 14 residues. J lost 10 bases, V lost 3 bases, and 6 bases had no gene match. CDR1 is LNHDA, CDR2 SQIVND, per germline (reference sequence). Study-wide findings and caveats: Made up of eight highly homologous variants, a TCR beta motif appeared characteristic of ankylosing spondylitis blood. Clones linked to disease, bearing a CD8+ phenotype, were relatively rare in peripheral blood. Matched ankylosing spondylitis synovial fluid reportedly contained a significantly enriched population of disease-linked clones. Prior literature has documented some motif variants in synovial fluid and blood from reactive arthritis.

For TCR beta, libraries came from quantitative 5'-RACE with molecular barcodes. TCRdb re-called the 5' RACE reads with MiXCR, one entry per CDR3 protein. The sample includes about 390,000 distinct CDR3 sequences, about a fifth of them seen just once. The source material was blood, either unsorted or a sorted T cell fraction (not recorded which). The chain is built from TRBV19 and TRBJ2-1, with TRBD2 matching over 10 bases. This sequence was found in a male donor with ankylosing spondylitis. CDR3 sequence reads: CASSIGPSGREQFF. The CDR3 DNA reads as TGTGCCAGTAGTATCGGCCCTAGCGGGAGAGAGCAGTTCTTC.